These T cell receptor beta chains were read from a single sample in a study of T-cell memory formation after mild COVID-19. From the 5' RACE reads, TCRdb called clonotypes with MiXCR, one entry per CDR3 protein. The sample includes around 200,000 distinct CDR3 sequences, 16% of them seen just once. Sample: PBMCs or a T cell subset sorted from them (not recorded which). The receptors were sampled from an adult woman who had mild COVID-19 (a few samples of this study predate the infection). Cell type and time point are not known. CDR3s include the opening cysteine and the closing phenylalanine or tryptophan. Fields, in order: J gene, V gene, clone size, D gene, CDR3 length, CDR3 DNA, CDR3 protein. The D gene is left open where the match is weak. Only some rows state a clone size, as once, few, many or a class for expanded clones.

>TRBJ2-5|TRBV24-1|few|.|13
TGTGCCACCAGTGATCAAGGGGGAGAGACCCAGTACTTC
CATSDQGGETQYF
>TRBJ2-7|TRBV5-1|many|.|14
TGCGCCAGCAGCTCAACCGGGACGAAATACGAGCAGTACTTC
CASSSTGTKYEQYF
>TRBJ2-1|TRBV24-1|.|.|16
TGTGCCACCAGTGATTCGCAGGCAGACTCCTACAATGAGCAGTTCTTC
CATSDSQADSYNEQFF
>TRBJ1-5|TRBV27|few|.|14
TGTGCCAGCAGTTTAGGAAATAGCAATCAGCCCCAGCATTTT
CASSLGNSNQPQHF
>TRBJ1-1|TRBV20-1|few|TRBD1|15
TGCAGTGCAACCACTCCGGGACAGAAGAACACTGAAGCTTTCTTT
CSATTPGQKNTEAFF
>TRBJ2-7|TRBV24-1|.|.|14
TGTGCCACCAGTGATCCCGGGCTGGATGGGAAGCAGTACTTC
CATSDPGLDGKQYF
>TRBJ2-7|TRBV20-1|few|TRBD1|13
TGCAGTGCTAGCGACAGGGTTTCCTACGAGCAGTACTTC
CSASDRVSYEQYF
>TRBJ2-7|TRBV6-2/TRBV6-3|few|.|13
TGTGCCAGCAGTTATGCGGCCTCCTACGAGCAGTACTTC
CASSYAASYEQYF
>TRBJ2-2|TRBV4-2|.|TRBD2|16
TGTGCCAGCAGGACTAGCGGGGGCGGGAACACCGGGGAGCTGTTTTTT
CASRTSGGGNTGELFF
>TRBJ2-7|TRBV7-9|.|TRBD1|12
TGTGCCAGCAGCCCGACAGGGAGCGAGCAGTACTTC
CASSPTGSEQYF
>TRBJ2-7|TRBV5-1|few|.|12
TGCGCCAGCAGCTTGGTAACTCACGAGCAGTACTTC
CASSLVTHEQYF
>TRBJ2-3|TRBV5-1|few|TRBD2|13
TGCGCCAGCAACCGGGGGAGGGATGATACGCAGTATTTT
CASNRGRDDTQYF
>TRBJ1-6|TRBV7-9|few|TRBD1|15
TGTGCCAGCAGCTTAGCGGGACAGGGACATTCACCCCTCCACTTT
CASSLAGQGHSPLHF
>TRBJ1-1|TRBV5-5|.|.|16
TGTGCCAGCAGCCCCCCCGGAGGCACAATGAACACTGAAGCTTTCTTT
CASSPPGGTMNTEAFF
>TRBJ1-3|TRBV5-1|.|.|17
TGCGCCAGCAGCTCCGGAGGGTCCGCGCTCTCTGGAAACACCATATATTTT
CASSSGGSALSGNTIYF
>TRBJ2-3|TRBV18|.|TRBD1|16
TGTGCCAGCTCACCTACGACAGGGACATTCACAGATACGCAGTATTTT
CASSPTTGTFTDTQYF